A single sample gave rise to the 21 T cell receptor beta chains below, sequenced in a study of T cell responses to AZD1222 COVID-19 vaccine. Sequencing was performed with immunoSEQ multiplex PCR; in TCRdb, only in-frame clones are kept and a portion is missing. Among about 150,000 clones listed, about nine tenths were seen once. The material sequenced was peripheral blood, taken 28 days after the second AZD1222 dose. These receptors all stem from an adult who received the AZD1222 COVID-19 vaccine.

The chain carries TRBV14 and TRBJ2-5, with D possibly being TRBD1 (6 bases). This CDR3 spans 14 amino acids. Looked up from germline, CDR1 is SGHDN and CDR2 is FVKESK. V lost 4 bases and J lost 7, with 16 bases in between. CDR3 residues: CASSRGGLVATQYF. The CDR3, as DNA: TGTGCCAGCAGCCGTGGGGGCTTAGTGGCGACCCAGTACTTC.

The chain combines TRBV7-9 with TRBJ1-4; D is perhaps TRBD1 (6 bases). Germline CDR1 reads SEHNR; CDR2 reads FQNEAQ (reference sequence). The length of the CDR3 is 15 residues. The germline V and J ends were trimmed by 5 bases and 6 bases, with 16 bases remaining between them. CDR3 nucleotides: TGTGCCAGCAGCCACGATTTAGGGGGGGATGAAAAACTGTTTTTT. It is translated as CASSHDLGGDEKLFF. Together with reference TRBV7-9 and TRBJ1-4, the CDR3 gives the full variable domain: DTGVSQNPRHKITKRGQNVTFRCDPISEHNRLYWYRQTLGQGPEFLTYFQNEAQLEKSRLLSDRFSAERPKGSFSTLEIQRTEQGDSAMYLCASSHDLGGDEKLFFGSGTQLSVL.

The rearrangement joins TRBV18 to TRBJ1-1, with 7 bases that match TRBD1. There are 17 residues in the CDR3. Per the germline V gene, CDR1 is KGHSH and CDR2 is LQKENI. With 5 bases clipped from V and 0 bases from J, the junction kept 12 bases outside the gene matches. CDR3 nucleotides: TGTGCCAGCTCATCAAGACAGGGTCGGACTATGAACACTGAAGCTTTCTTT. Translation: CASSSRQGRTMNTEAFF.

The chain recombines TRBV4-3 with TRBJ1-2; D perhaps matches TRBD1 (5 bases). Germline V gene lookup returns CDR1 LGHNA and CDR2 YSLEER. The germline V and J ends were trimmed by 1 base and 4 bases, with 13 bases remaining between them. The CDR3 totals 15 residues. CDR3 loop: CASSQAGMRGYGYTF. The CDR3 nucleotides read TGCGCCAGCAGCCAAGCGGGAATGAGGGGCTATGGCTACACCTTC.

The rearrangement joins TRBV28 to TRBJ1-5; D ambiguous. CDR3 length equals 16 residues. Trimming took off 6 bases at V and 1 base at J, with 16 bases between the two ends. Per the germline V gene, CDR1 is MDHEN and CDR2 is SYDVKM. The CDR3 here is CASSLPGEISNQPQHF. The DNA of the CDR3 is TGTGCCAGCAGCTTACCGGGAGAAATCAGCAATCAGCCCCAGCATTTT.

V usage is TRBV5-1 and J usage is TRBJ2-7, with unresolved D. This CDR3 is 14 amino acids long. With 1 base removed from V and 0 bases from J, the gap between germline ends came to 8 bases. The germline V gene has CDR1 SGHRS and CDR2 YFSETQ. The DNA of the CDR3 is TGCGCCAGCAGCTTGTCGACCGACTCCTACGAGCAGTACTTC. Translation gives CASSLSTDSYEQYF.

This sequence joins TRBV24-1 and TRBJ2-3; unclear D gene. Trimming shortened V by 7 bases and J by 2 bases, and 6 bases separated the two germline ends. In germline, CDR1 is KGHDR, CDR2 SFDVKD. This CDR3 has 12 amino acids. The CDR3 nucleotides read TGTGCCACCAGCCGCTACACAGATACGCAGTATTTT. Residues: CATSRYTDTQYF.

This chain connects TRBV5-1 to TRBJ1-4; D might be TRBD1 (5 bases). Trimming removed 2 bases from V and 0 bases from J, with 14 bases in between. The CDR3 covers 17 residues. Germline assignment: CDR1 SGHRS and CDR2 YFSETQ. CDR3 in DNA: TGCGCCAGCAGCTTTGGGGGAGGGCTTGCAACTAATGAAAAACTGTTTTTT. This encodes CASSFGGGLATNEKLFF.

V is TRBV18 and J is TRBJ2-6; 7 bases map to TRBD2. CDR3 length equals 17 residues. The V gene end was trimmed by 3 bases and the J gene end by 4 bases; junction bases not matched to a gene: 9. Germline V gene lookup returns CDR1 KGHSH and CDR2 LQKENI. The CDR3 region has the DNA TGTGCCAGCTCACCTGACATGGGAGGGGTCGGGGCCAACGTCCTGACTTTC. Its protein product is CASSPDMGGVGANVLTF.

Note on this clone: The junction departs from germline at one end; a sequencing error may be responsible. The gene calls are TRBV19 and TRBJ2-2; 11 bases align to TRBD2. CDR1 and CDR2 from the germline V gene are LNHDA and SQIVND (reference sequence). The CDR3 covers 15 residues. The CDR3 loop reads CASRQLAGDTGKLFF. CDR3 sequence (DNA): TGTGCCAGTAGGCAACTAGCGGGAGACACCGGGAAGCTGTTTTTT. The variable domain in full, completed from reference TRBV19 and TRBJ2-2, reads DGGITQSPKYLFRKEGQNVTLSCEQNLNHDAMYWYRQDPGQGLRLIYYSQIVNDFQKGDIAEGYSVSREKKESFPLTVTSAQKNPTAFYLCASRQLAGDTGKLFFGEGSRLTVL.

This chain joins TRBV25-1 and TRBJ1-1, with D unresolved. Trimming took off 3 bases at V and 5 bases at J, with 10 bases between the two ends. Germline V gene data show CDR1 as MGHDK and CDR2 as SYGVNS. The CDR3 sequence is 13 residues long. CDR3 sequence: CASSDWGLTEAFF. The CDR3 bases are TGTGCCAGCAGTGATTGGGGTCTGACTGAAGCTTTCTTT.

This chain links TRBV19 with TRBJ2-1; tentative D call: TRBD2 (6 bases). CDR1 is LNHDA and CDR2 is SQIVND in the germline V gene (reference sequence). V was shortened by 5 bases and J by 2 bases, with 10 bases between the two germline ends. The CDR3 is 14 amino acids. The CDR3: CASSLPSAYNEQFF. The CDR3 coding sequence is TGTGCCAGTAGTCTACCTAGCGCCTACAATGAGCAGTTCTTC.

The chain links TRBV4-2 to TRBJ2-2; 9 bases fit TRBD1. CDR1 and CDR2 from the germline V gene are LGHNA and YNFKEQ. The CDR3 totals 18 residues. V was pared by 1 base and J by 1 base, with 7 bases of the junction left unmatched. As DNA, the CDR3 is TGTGCCAGCAGCCAAGTGGGACAGGGAAGTCGGAACACCGGGGAGCTGTTTTTT. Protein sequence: CASSQVGQGSRNTGELFF.

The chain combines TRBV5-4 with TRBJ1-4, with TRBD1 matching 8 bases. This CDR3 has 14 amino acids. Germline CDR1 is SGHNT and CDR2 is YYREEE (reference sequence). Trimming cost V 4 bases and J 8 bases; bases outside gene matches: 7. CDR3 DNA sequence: TGTGCCAGCAGCATCGACAGGGGCGTCGAAAAACTGTTTTTT. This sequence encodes CASSIDRGVEKLFF.

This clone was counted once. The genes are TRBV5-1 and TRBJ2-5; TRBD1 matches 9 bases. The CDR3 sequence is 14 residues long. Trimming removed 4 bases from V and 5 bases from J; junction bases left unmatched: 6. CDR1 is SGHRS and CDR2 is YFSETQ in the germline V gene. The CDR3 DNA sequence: TGCGCCAGCAGCCTGGGACAGGGCGGCGAGACCCAGTACTTC. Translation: CASSLGQGGETQYF.

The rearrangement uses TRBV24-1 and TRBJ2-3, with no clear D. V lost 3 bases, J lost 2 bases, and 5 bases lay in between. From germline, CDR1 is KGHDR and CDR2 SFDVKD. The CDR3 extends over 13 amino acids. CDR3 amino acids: CATSDPYTDTQYF. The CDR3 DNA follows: TGTGCCACCAGTGATCCATACACAGATACGCAGTATTTT.

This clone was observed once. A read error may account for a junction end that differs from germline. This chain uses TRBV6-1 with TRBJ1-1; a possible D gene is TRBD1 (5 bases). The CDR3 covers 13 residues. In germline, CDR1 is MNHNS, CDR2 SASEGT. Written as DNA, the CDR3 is TGTGCCAGCAGGGAAGGGGTTTTCACTGAAGCTTTCTTT. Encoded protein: CASREGVFTEAFF.

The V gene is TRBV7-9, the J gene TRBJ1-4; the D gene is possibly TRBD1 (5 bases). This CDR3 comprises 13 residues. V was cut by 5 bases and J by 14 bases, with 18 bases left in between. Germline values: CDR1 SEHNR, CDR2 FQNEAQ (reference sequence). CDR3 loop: CASSPDSHDRLFF. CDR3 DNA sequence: TGTGCCAGCAGCCCAGACAGCCACGATAGGCTGTTTTTT.

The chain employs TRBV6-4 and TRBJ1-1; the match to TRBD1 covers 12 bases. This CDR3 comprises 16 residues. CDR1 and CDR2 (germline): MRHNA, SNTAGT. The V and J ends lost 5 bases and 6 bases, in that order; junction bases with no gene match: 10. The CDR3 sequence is CASSFYPGQGAAEAFF. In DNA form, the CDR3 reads TGTGCCAGCAGTTTCTACCCGGGACAGGGGGCCGCTGAAGCTTTCTTT.

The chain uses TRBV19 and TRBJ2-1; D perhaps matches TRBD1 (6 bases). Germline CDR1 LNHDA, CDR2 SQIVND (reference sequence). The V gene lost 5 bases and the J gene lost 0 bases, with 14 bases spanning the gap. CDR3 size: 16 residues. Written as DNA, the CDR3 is TGTGCCAGTAGTGTCCTTAAGGACAGCTCCTACAATGAGCAGTTCTTC. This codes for CASSVLKDSSYNEQFF.

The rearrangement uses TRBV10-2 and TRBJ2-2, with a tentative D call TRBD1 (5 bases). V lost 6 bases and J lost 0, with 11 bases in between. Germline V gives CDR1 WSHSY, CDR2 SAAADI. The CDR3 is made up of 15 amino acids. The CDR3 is CASRADSSNTGELFF. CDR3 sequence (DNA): TGCGCCAGCAGGGCCGACAGTTCGAACACCGGGGAGCTGTTTTTT.